The next 11 T cell receptor beta chains were all read from a single sample in a study of shared clonotypes between healthy human individuals. The method was immunoSEQ multiplex PCR; TCRdb's version includes in-frame clones alone and lacks a portion of them. The sample carries around 2.5 million clones, 93% recorded once. Material: naive CD4+ T cells from PBMCs. As for subset: CD45RA+ positively selected. The receptors were sampled from a man in his late teens or twenties in good health. Some clones in this sample may be carry-over from other donors' samples.

The rearrangement links TRBV5-4 to TRBJ2-1; D is perhaps TRBD2 (5 bases). Germline-derived CDR1 and CDR2 are SGHNT and YYREEE (reference sequence). The CDR3 extends over 16 amino acids. The ends were cut back, 4 bases at V and 6 bases at J, with 20 bases in the middle. The chain's CDR3 is CASSPTAAEGSNEQFF. In DNA form, the CDR3 reads TGTGCCAGCAGCCCTACGGCGGCCGAGGGATCCAATGAGCAGTTCTTC.

The V call is TRBV29-1, the J call TRBJ2-1, with 9 bases fitting TRBD2. V was pared by 5 bases and J by 4 bases, with 3 bases of the junction left unmatched. This CDR3 spans 13 amino acids. Looked up from germline, CDR1 is SQVTM and CDR2 is ANQGSEA. CDR3 nucleotides: TGCAGCGTTCGGGGACTAGCTTACAATGAGCAGTTCTTC. It is translated as CSVRGLAYNEQFF.

As concerns this clone: The same CDR3 also results from other DNA sequences found in this sample. The rearrangement links TRBV5-4 to TRBJ1-1; no clear D gene. From germline, CDR1 is SGHNT and CDR2 YYREEE (reference sequence). V lost 2 bases and J lost 1, with 9 bases in between. The CDR3 is 14 amino acids. CDR3 DNA sequence: TGTGCCAGCAGCTTACAACAGACGAACACTGAAGCTTTCTTT. It translates to CASSLQQTNTEAFF.

The chain combines TRBV7-9 with TRBJ1-2; 8 nucleotides match TRBD1. V gave up 5 bases and J gave up 7 bases; unmatched junction bases: 9. From germline, CDR1 is SEHNR and CDR2 FQNEAQ (reference sequence). The CDR3 is made up of 14 amino acids. The CDR3 is CASSKGQAVRGYTF. CDR3 bases: TGTGCCAGCAGCAAGGGACAGGCAGTTCGTGGCTACACCTTC.

On this clone itself: Within the sample, other DNA sequences also encode this same CDR3. This rearrangement joins TRBV2 to TRBJ1-1; D not certain. CDR1 is SNHLY and CDR2 is FYNNEI in the germline V gene. Trimming took 6 bases from V and 2 from J, leaving 7 bases between them. The CDR3 totals 12 residues. The CDR3 reads CASRARNTEAFF. The CDR3 DNA reads as TGTGCCAGCAGGGCCAGAAACACTGAAGCTTTCTTT.

The chain carries TRBV19 and TRBJ1-5; D is unresolved. CDR1 and CDR2 from the germline V gene are LNHDA and SQIVND (reference sequence). V was clipped by 3 bases and J by 9 bases, with 15 bases between them. The CDR3 runs to 14 residues. The CDR3 DNA sequence: TGTGCCAGTAGTATCCGACACAACCCCCCGCCCCAGCATTTT. It encodes CASSIRHNPPPQHF.

As for this clone: This sample also contains other DNA sequences that code for the same CDR3. The V and J genes are TRBV28 and TRBJ1-1, with D unclear. The CDR3 extends over 13 amino acids. V was trimmed by 6 bases and J by 1 base, leaving 9 bases between them. Germline CDR1 is MDHEN and CDR2 is SYDVKM. The CDR3 sequence: CASSLVGNTEAFF. DNA of the CDR3: TGTGCCAGCAGCCTGGTTGGGAACACTGAAGCTTTCTTT.

V is TRBV4-2 and J is TRBJ2-1; TRBD2 aligns across 11 bases. The CDR3 length is 17 residues. CDR1 is LGHNA, CDR2 YNFKEQ, per germline. J was trimmed by 8 bases and V by 5 bases; bases with no gene match: 14. CDR3 in amino acids: CASSIRGSGRASDEQFF. As DNA, the CDR3 is TGTGCCAGCAGCATCCGGGGTAGCGGGAGGGCCAGCGATGAGCAGTTCTTC.

The DNA for the CDR3 is TGTGCCAGCAGAAGACTGGCCGGGACAAGTCGAGCTTACGAGCAGTACTTC. This translates into CASRRLAGTSRAYEQYF. The chain has TRBV11-2 and TRBJ2-7, with D perhaps TRBD1 (6 bases). The germline CDR1 and CDR2 sequences are SGHAT and FQNNGV. CDR3 length: 17 amino acids. V was trimmed by 6 bases and J by 4 bases, leaving 25 bases between them. The variable domain in full, with the rest retrieved from reference TRBV11-2 and TRBJ2-7, is EAGVAQSPRYKIIEKRQSVAFWCNPISGHATLYWYQQILGQGPKLLIQFQNNGVVDDSQLPKDRFSAERLKGVDSTLKIQPAKLEDSAVYLCASRRLAGTSRAYEQYFGPGTRLTVT.

The chain combines TRBV28 with TRBJ1-2, with TRBD1 matching 12 bases. Germline-derived CDR1 and CDR2 are MDHEN and SYDVKM. The CDR3 runs 15 residues. V was clipped by 5 bases and J by 8 bases; unmatched bases: 9. CDR3 in DNA: TGTGCCAGCAGTCCGCCGGGACAGGGGGCGATAGGCTACACCTTC. Amino acids: CASSPPGQGAIGYTF.

The chain is built from TRBV6-6 and TRBJ2-2; a possible D gene is TRBD2 (5 bases). Germline V CDR1 and CDR2: MNHNY, SVGAGI (reference sequence). There are 15 residues in the CDR3. V was shortened by 0 bases and J by 5 bases, with 10 bases between the two germline ends. CDR3 residues: CASSYSTTGTGELFF. CDR3 DNA sequence: TGTGCCAGCAGTTACTCGACCACGGGGACCGGGGAGCTGTTTTTT.